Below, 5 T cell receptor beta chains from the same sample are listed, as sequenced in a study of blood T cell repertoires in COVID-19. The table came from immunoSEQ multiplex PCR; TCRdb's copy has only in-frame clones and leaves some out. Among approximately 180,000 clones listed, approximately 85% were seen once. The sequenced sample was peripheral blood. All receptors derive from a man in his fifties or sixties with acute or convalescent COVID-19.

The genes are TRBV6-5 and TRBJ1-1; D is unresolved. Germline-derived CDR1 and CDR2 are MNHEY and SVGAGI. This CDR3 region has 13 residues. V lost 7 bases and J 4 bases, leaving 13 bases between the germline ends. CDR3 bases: TGTGCCAGCACCCCCGGGTCGGGCACTGAAGCTTTCTTT. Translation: CASTPGSGTEAFF.

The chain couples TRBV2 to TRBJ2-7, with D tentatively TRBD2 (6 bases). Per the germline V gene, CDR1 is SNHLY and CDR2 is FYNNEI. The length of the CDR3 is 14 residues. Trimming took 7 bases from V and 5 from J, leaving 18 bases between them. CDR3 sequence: CASTPGLGSHEQYF. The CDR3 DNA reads TGTGCCAGCACCCCGGGACTGGGGAGTCACGAGCAGTACTTC.

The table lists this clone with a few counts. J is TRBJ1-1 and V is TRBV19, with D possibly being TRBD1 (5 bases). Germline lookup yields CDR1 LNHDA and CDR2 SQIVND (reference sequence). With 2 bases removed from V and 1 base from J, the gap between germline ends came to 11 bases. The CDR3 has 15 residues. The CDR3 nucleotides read TGTGCCAGTAGTATATTTGTCGGGGGGAACACTGAAGCTTTCTTT. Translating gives CASSIFVGGNTEAFF.

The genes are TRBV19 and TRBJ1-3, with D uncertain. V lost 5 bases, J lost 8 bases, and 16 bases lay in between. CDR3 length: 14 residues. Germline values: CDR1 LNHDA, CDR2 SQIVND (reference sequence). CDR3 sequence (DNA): TGTGCCAGTAGTCCCCTCGGAGGCGGACACACCATATATTTT. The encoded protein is CASSPLGGGHTIYF.

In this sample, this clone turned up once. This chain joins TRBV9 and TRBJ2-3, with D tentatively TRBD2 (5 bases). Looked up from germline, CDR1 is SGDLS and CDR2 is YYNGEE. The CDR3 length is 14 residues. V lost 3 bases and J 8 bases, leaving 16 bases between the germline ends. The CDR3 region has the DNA TGTGCCAGCAGCGAGGACTCCCGCCGTGGTACGCAGTATTTT. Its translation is CASSEDSRRGTQYF.